Sequencing of this TCR beta chain was carried out in a study of shared clonotypes between healthy human individuals. The CDR3 extends over 15 amino acids. V was clipped by 2 bases and J by 0 bases, with 10 bases between them. Looked up from germline, CDR1 is MNHEY and CDR2 is SMNVEV (reference sequence). Terminally differentiated effector memory CD45RA+ cells were excluded from the naive CD8 cells, which were CD45RO-negative and positively selected for CCR7. Among the donors, all were Caucasian adults who lived in Nashville, Tennessee. TCRdb's copy holds only in-frame clones and misses some; the assay was immunoSEQ multiplex PCR. The top ten clones hold 1% to 1.5% of a sample with roughly 1,800,000 clones, roughly 94% of them seen once.

The receptor was isolated from a man in his late teens or twenties in good health. The chain uses TRBV27 and TRBJ1-1; possible D gene TRBD1, 5 bases. Sequencing was done on a sample of naive CD8+ T cells sorted from blood. Here the CDR3 reads CASSLLGDMNTEAFF. The CDR3 DNA is TGTGCCAGCAGTTTACTGGGGGATATGAACACTGAAGCTTTCTTT.